This T cell receptor beta chain derives from a study of T-cell reconstitution after alpha-beta-depleted transplantation in children. Germline CDR1 SGHDT, CDR2 YYEEEE. The CDR3 spans 15 residues. The germline V and J ends were trimmed by 0 bases and 0 bases, with 10 bases remaining between them. This clonotype has a handful of counts. Antigen: not known. The TCRbeta library incorporated unique molecular identifiers. TCRdb re-analysed the PCR reads in MiXCR, keeping a single row per CDR3 protein. The data contain just under 150,000 distinct CDR3 sequences, 8.8% of them singletons. Study-level findings and limits: Reportedly, only several hundred clones from non-depleted graft cells drove alpha-beta T-cell counts at about two months.

This clonotype originated in a female patient aged 2-10 years who had a stem cell transplant for congenital amegakaryocytic thrombocytopenia, so the T cells may come from the graft donor. The rearrangement links TRBV5-6 to TRBJ2-7, with D unresolved. The sample here was PBMCs, mostly from graft donor cells, taken 180 days after TCRalphabeta/CD19-depleted stem cell transplant. In nucleotides, the CDR3 is TGTGCCAGCAGCTTGGATGAAGGGATCTCCTACGAGCAGTACTTC. It codes for CASSLDEGISYEQYF.